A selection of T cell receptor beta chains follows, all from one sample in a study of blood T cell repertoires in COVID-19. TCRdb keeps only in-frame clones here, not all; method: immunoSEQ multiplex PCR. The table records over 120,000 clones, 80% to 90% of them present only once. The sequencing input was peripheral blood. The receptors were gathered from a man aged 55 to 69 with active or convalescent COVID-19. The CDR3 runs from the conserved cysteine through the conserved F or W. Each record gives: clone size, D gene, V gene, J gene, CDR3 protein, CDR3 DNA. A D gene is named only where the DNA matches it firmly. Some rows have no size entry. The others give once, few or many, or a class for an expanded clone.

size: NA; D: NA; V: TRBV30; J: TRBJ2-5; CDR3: CAWGEQGAGTQYF; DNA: TGTGCCTGGGGGGAACAGGGCGCGGGGACCCAGTACTTC
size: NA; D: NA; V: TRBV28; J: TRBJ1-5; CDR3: CASSINRDYSNQPQHF; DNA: TGTGCCAGCAGCATTAACAGGGATTATAGCAATCAGCCCCAGCATTTT
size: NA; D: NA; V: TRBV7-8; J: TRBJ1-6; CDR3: CASRPIRTELYSPLHF; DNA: TGTGCCAGCAGGCCAATCCGGACAGAGCTTTATTCACCCCTCCACTTT
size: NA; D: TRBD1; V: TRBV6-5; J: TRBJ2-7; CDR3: CASRNDRGRYEQYF; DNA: TGTGCCAGCAGAAACGACAGGGGGCGGTACGAGCAGTACTTC
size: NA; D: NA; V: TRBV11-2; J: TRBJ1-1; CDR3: CASSANYGANTEAFF; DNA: TGTGCCAGCAGCGCCAATTATGGGGCGAACACTGAAGCTTTCTTT
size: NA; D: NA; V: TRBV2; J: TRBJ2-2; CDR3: CASSSGTPNTGELFF; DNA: TGTGCCAGCTCGTCCGGGACACCTAACACCGGGGAGCTGTTTTTT
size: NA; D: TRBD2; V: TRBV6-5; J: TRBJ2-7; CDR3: CASSREGGGYEQYF; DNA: TGTGCCAGCAGTAGAGAGGGCGGGGGCTACGAGCAGTACTTC
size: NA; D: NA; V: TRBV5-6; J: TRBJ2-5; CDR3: CASSLKILGETQYF; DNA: TGTGCCAGCAGCTTAAAAATCCTCGGGGAGACCCAGTACTTC
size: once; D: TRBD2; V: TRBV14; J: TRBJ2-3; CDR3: CASSPLLGLALTDTQYF; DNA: TGTGCCAGCAGCCCCCTTTTGGGACTAGCTCTCACAGATACGCAGTATTTT
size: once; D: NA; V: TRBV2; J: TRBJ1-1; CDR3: CASSRTSEAFF; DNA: TGTGCCAGCAGCCGAACGAGTGAAGCTTTCTTT